The rows below give T cell receptor beta chains drawn from one sample of a study of siplizumab effects on memory and regulatory T cells. TCRdb's copy holds only in-frame clones and misses some; the assay was immunoSEQ multiplex PCR. This sample has approximately 50,000 clones; over 85% occur once, and the top ten carry more than 15%. Sequenced: CD8+ T cells sorted from blood. These TCRs come from a human donor in good health. CDR3s include the opening cysteine and the closing phenylalanine or tryptophan. The order of the fields is V gene, clone size, D gene, J gene, CDR3 protein, CDR3 DNA. D genes are given only for firm matches. Rows may omit the clone size; those that give it use once, few, many or a size class.

V: TRBV14
size: .
D: TRBD1
J: TRBJ2-7
CDR3: CASRMTGIEDEQYF
DNA: TGTGCCAGCAGGATGACAGGGATAGAGGACGAGCAGTACTTC

V: TRBV27
size: .
D: .
J: TRBJ2-7
CDR3: CASSFSGFQYF
DNA: TGTGCCAGCAGTTTTTCGGGTTTCCAGTACTTC

V: TRBV11-2
size: .
D: .
J: TRBJ2-3
CDR3: CASSPWGEQGTDTQYF
DNA: TGTGCCAGCAGCCCCTGGGGAGAACAAGGCACAGATACGCAGTATTTT

V: TRBV27
size: .
D: .
J: TRBJ1-3
CDR3: CASRKGGLLRGNTIYF
DNA: TGTGCCAGCAGGAAAGGGGGTCTTTTGAGGGGAAACACCATATATTTT

V: TRBV5-6
size: .
D: TRBD2
J: TRBJ2-1
CDR3: CASSSREGRGEQFF
DNA: TGTGCCAGCAGCTCGCGGGAGGGCCGCGGTGAGCAGTTCTTC

V: TRBV20-1
size: .
D: .
J: TRBJ1-2
CDR3: CSAVEDGYTF
DNA: TGCAGTGCTGTAGAGGATGGCTACACCTTC

V: TRBV28
size: once
D: TRBD1
J: TRBJ1-5
CDR3: CASSFFRSLDREDQPQHF
DNA: TGTGCCAGCAGTTTCTTCCGATCCCTTGACAGGGAAGATCAGCCCCAGCATTTT

V: TRBV19
size: .
D: .
J: TRBJ2-1
CDR3: CASSYRDEQFF
DNA: TGTGCCAGTAGTTATCGGGATGAGCAGTTCTTC

V: TRBV5-4
size: .
D: .
J: TRBJ1-2
CDR3: CASSLEGWNRERGYTF
DNA: TGTGCCAGCAGCTTGGAGGGTTGGAACAGGGAGAGGGGCTACACCTTC

V: TRBV19
size: .
D: .
J: TRBJ2-1
CDR3: CASSIAARSYNEQFF
DNA: TGTGCCAGTAGTATAGCTGCACGGTCCTACAATGAGCAGTTCTTC